This T cell receptor (beta chain) was found in a study of T cells in Graves' hyperthyroidism and ophthalmopathy. The CDR3 spans 16 amino acids, including both terminal residues. Germline lookup yields CDR1 SGHDT and CDR2 YYEEEE. Criteria for exclusion of patients were uncontrolled infection, other autoimmune disease, pregnancy or lactation. Researchers took RNA transcripts and amplified the TCR beta CDR3 regions from them. First-round RT-PCR of the TCR CDR3 relied on the HTBI primer set. MiXCR, run by TCRdb on the multiplex PCR reads, gives a single entry per CDR3 protein. The sample includes around 420,000 distinct CDR3 sequences, roughly 15% of them seen just once. As regards this clonotype: The limits of the CDR3 on the DNA are not certain, so only TCRdb's listed CDR3 is given.

The material sequenced was blood. The clonotype comes from a woman under 30 with Graves' hyperthyroidism. This rearrangement joins TRBV5-6 to TRBJ2-2; the D segment call TRBD1 is taken from the table without a DNA check. The chain's CDR3 is CASFSLDRSDTGELFF.